These 29 T cell receptor beta chains were all obtained from the same sample, sequenced in a study of OX40 agonist ivuxolimab in advanced cancers. This table comes from immunoSEQ multiplex PCR, and its TCRdb copy is limited to in-frame clones, with some not included. The sample has 75,000 to 95,000 clones, roughly nine tenths seen once. Sequencing used CD4+ or CD8+ T cells sorted from blood, obtained in a trial of the OX40 agonist ivuxolimab. The source of these receptors is an adult with an advanced solid tumor such as melanoma, head and neck, liver or kidney cancer.

The chain is built from TRBV5-8 and TRBJ2-7; possible D gene TRBD1, 6 bases. Per the germline V gene, CDR1 is SGHTS and CDR2 is YDEGEE. This CDR3 has 14 residues. Trimming took off 3 bases at V and 6 bases at J, with 16 bases between the two ends. The chain's CDR3 is CASSWGQRPAEQYF. The DNA of the CDR3 is TGTGCCAGCAGCTGGGGACAAAGGCCGGCCGAGCAGTACTTC. The full variable domain, completed using reference TRBV5-8 and TRBJ2-7, is EAGVTQSPTHLIKTRGQQATLRCSPISGHTSVYWYQQALGLGLQFLLWYDEGEERNRGNFPPRFSGRQFPNYSSELNVNALELEDSALYLCASSWGQRPAEQYFGPGTRLTVT.

J is TRBJ2-7 and V is TRBV10-1; 8 bases align to TRBD1. The CDR3 loop spans 13 amino acids. Germline CDR1 and CDR2: WNHNN and SYGVQD (reference sequence). V trimming: 6 bases; J trimming: 2 bases; junction bases outside the gene matches: 3. The CDR3: CASSPGQAYEQYF. The CDR3 nucleotides are TGCGCCAGCAGCCCGGGACAGGCCTACGAGCAGTACTTC.

The chain recombines TRBV7-9 with TRBJ2-1, with 10 bases identical to TRBD1. The CDR3 length is 14 residues. The J segment lost 4 bases and the V segment lost 5 bases, leaving 2 bases of the junction unmatched. CDR1 and CDR2 (germline): SEHNR, FQNEAQ (reference sequence). The CDR3 nucleotides read TGTGCCAGCAGCCCGGGACAGGGGTACAATGAGCAGTTCTTC. It translates to CASSPGQGYNEQFF.

The rearrangement uses TRBV7-2 and TRBJ1-1; possibly TRBD1 for D (5 bases). Germline CDR1 is SGHTA and CDR2 is FQGNSA. Trimming stripped 5 bases from V and 11 bases from J, with 15 bases between. CDR3 size: 12 residues. The CDR3, as DNA: TGTGCCAGCAGCCCAGGGCCTTCCGGGGCTTTCTTT. It encodes CASSPGPSGAFF.

The genes are TRBV29-1 and TRBJ2-7, with D perhaps matching TRBD1 (6 bases). The CDR3 has 16 residues. With 5 bases removed from V and 0 bases from J, the gap between germline ends came to 20 bases. The germline V gene has CDR1 SQVTM and CDR2 ANQGSEA. The CDR3 DNA reads TGCAGCGTTACCGGGACACCAAAAACGGGCTCCTACGAGCAGTACTTC. Translating gives CSVTGTPKTGSYEQYF.

The chain uses TRBV6-6 and TRBJ2-3; weak D call: TRBD2 (5 bases). V lost 8 bases, J lost 1 base, and 10 bases lay in between. Germline CDR1 reads MNHNY; CDR2 reads SVGAGI (reference sequence). The CDR3 runs to 13 residues. CDR3: CASLEAGTDTQYF. The CDR3 region has the DNA TGTGCCAGCTTGGAGGCGGGCACAGATACGCAGTATTTT.

Only one count was recorded for this clone. This chain links TRBV27 with TRBJ2-7, with 9 positions matching TRBD2. CDR3 length: 16 residues. Germline V gene lookup returns CDR1 MNHEY and CDR2 SMNVEV (reference sequence). J lost 2 bases, V lost 1 base, and 6 bases had no gene match. The CDR3 coding sequence is TGTGCCAGCAGTTTATGGATCGGGACTAGCCCCTACGAGCAGTACTTC. It translates to CASSLWIGTSPYEQYF.

This clone came up once. CDR3 protein: CATSGRLASSTDTQYF. The DNA for the CDR3 is TGTGCCACCAGCGGGCGACTAGCGTCTAGCACAGATACGCAGTATTTT. V is TRBV15 and J is TRBJ2-3; 8 nucleotides agree with TRBD2. In germline, CDR1 is LNHNV, CDR2 YYDKDF (reference sequence). V lost 5 bases and J lost 0; bases outside the gene matches: 7. This CDR3 is 16 amino acids long. Combining the CDR3 with reference TRBV15 and TRBJ2-3 gives the whole variable domain DAMVIQNPRYQVTQFGKPVTLSCSQTLNHNVMYWYQQKSSQAPKLLFHYYDKDFNNEADTPDNFQSRRPNTSFCFLDIRSPGLGDTAMYLCATSGRLASSTDTQYFGPGTRLTVL.

V and J are TRBV28 and TRBJ1-1; no clear D gene. Germline lookup yields CDR1 MDHEN and CDR2 SYDVKM. The V gene lost 6 bases and the J gene lost 0 bases, with 8 bases spanning the gap. This CDR3 is 13 amino acids long. CDR3 in amino acids: CASSLTVNTEAFF. CDR3 coding DNA: TGTGCCAGCAGCCTCACCGTGAACACTGAAGCTTTCTTT.

V gene TRBV5-5 combines with J gene TRBJ1-5; D remains ambiguous. The germline gives CDR1 SGHKS, CDR2 YYEKEE (reference sequence). The V end lost 0 bases, the J end lost 1 base, and 11 bases lay between the germline ends. The CDR3 extends over 16 amino acids. The CDR3 here is CASSLGPGGSNQPQHF. The DNA for the CDR3 is TGTGCCAGCAGCTTGGGCCCGGGCGGAAGCAATCAGCCCCAGCATTTT.

The count of this clone is one. This chain uses TRBV28 with TRBJ1-5; D unresolved. The CDR3 length is 12 residues. V lost 2 bases and J 9 bases, leaving 8 bases between the germline ends. CDR1 is MDHEN, CDR2 SYDVKM, per germline. CDR3 bases: TGTGCCAGCAGTTTAGTTGGATGGCCCCAGCATTTT. It codes for CASSLVGWPQHF.

This clone was seen only once. The V call is TRBV5-1, the J call TRBJ2-5; no definite D call. Per the germline V gene, CDR1 is SGHRS and CDR2 is YFSETQ. V was cut by 0 bases and J by 5 bases, with 2 bases left in between. The CDR3 is made up of 11 amino acids. The CDR3 sequence: CASSLAETQYF. The CDR3 DNA reads as TGCGCCAGCAGCTTGGCGGAGACCCAGTACTTC. The whole variable domain, filled in from reference TRBV5-1 and TRBJ2-5, reads KAGVTQTPRYLIKTRGQQVTLSCSPISGHRSVSWYQQTPGQGLQFLFEYFSETQRNKGNFPGRFSGRQFSNSRSEMNVSTLELGDSALYLCASSLAETQYFGPGTRLLVL.

The chain employs TRBV5-4 and TRBJ2-7, with TRBD2 matching 8 bases. V shed 3 bases, J shed 9 bases, and the junction held 8 bases outside the gene matches. Per the germline V gene, CDR1 is SGHNT and CDR2 is YYREEE (reference sequence). This CDR3 spans 13 amino acids. In DNA form, the CDR3 reads TGTGCCAGCAGCTCCGGGACTAGTCTCGTGCAGTACTTC. This codes for CASSSGTSLVQYF.

V and J are TRBV7-2 and TRBJ2-7; 8 positions match TRBD2. Germline V gives CDR1 SGHTA, CDR2 FQGNSA. After removal of 5 bases from V and 3 bases from J, the junction contained 15 bases not matched to a gene. The CDR3 length is 17 residues. CDR3 sequence (DNA): TGTGCCAGCAGCCTCAGGGGTGGCGGGAGGACCAACTACGAGCAGTACTTC. This gives the protein CASSLRGGGRTNYEQYF.

The chain uses TRBV18 and TRBJ2-3, with 10 bases fitting TRBD1. The V gene end was trimmed by 8 bases and the J gene end by 3 bases; junction bases not matched to a gene: 5. Germline V gene lookup returns CDR1 KGHSH and CDR2 LQKENI. This CDR3 comprises 14 residues. The CDR3 sequence: CASNRQGATDTQYF. The DNA of the CDR3 is TGTGCCAGCAACAGACAGGGGGCTACAGATACGCAGTATTTT.

The rearrangement joins TRBV28 to TRBJ1-3; D is perhaps TRBD1 (5 bases). V gave up 7 bases and J gave up 0 bases, with 25 bases separating them. The CDR3 covers 19 residues. CDR1 is MDHEN and CDR2 is SYDVKM in the germline V gene. This CDR3 reads CASISLGDPRSYSGNTIYF. Written as DNA, the CDR3 is TGTGCCAGCATTTCGCTAGGGGACCCACGCTCTTACTCTGGAAACACCATATATTTT.

This chain joins TRBV9 and TRBJ2-3; no definite D call. Germline CDR1 and CDR2: SGDLS and YYNGEE. The V and J ends lost 3 bases and 5 bases respectively, with 4 bases between them. The CDR3 runs to 11 residues. The CDR3 spells CASSEGDTQYF. The CDR3 DNA reads as TGTGCCAGCAGCGAGGGAGATACGCAGTATTTT.

The DNA of the CDR3 is TGTGCCAGCAGCTTAGTCGGACCCGGAAACACCATATATTTT. Protein sequence: CASSLVGPGNTIYF. This chain uses TRBV7-8 with TRBJ1-3; no clear D gene. Trimming stripped 1 base from V and 4 bases from J, with 8 bases between. The CDR3 extends over 14 amino acids. CDR1 is SGHVS and CDR2 is FQNEAQ in the germline V gene.

The V and J genes are TRBV30 and TRBJ2-5, with D possibly matching TRBD2 (7 bases). The CDR3 has 12 residues. V was shortened by 3 bases and J by 7 bases, with 12 bases between the two germline ends. CDR1 is GTSNPN, CDR2 SVGIG, per germline (reference sequence). CDR3 sequence (DNA): TGTGCCTGGAGGTTAGGGGGGGGGACCCAGTACTTC. Translating it yields CAWRLGGGTQYF.

CDR3 region: CASRDTLRGEQFF. The CDR3 DNA follows: TGCGCCAGTAGGGACACCCTACGGGGGGAGCAGTTCTTC. This chain uses TRBV5-1 with TRBJ2-1; D is perhaps TRBD1 or TRBD2 (6 bases each). Trimming took 8 bases from V and 10 from J, leaving 19 bases between them. The CDR3 extends over 13 amino acids. The germline V gene encodes CDR1 SGHRS and CDR2 YFSETQ.

The chain joins TRBV9 to TRBJ2-1; D tentatively reads TRBD1 or TRBD2 (5 bases each). The CDR3 runs to 15 residues. Per the germline V gene, CDR1 is SGDLS and CDR2 is YYNGEE. V lost 0 bases, J lost 2 bases, and 9 bases lay in between. The CDR3, as DNA: TGTGCCAGCAGCGTAGCTGGGGGACCCTACAATGAGCAGTTCTTC. Residues: CASSVAGGPYNEQFF.

The rearrangement uses TRBV9 and TRBJ2-7, with 9 bases matching TRBD2. Per germline, CDR1 SGDLS and CDR2 YYNGEE. V dropped 4 bases and J dropped 2; count of bases not matched to a gene: 7. The CDR3 has 15 amino acids. The DNA for the CDR3 is TGTGCCAGCAGCCCCCAGCGGGAGGCCCCCTACGAGCAGTACTTC. Amino acid sequence: CASSPQREAPYEQYF.

This sequence joins TRBV5-1 and TRBJ2-7; D remains unclear. Germline V gene lookup returns CDR1 SGHRS and CDR2 YFSETQ. Trimming removed 0 bases at V and 0 bases at J, with 10 bases between. The CDR3 has 15 residues. The CDR3 spells CASSLDGMSSYEQYF. DNA of the CDR3: TGCGCCAGCAGCTTGGATGGAATGAGCTCCTACGAGCAGTACTTC.

The chain recombines TRBV9 with TRBJ2-1; 13 bases fit TRBD2. Germline V gives CDR1 SGDLS, CDR2 YYNGEE. J gave up 4 bases and V 4 bases, and 5 bases lay outside the gene matches. The CDR3 has 16 residues. CDR3 region: CASSNKLAGGYNEQFF. As DNA, the CDR3 is TGTGCCAGCAGCAACAAACTAGCGGGAGGGTACAATGAGCAGTTCTTC.

This clone was found a few times. This chain uses TRBV28 with TRBJ1-2; unclear D gene. V was clipped by 6 bases and J by 5 bases, with 10 bases between them. The CDR3 length is 12 residues. CDR1 and CDR2 (germline): MDHEN, SYDVKM. CDR3 nucleotides: TGTGCCAGCAGCCGGGCCGTTTATGGCTACACCTTC. The encoded protein is CASSRAVYGYTF.

V and J are TRBV6-5 and TRBJ2-5, with TRBD1 matching over 8 bases. The better agreement between TRBJ2-7 and the DNA end casts doubt on the J call. CDR3 length: 13 amino acids. Germline-derived CDR1 and CDR2 are MNHEY and SVGAGI. This CDR3 reads CASSGGTGAEQYF. In DNA form, the CDR3 reads TGTGCCAGCAGCGGCGGGACAGGTGCCGAGCAGTACTTC.

This chain links TRBV19 with TRBJ1-1; D unresolved. V was clipped by 5 bases and J by 1 base, with 8 bases between them. CDR1 and CDR2 (germline): LNHDA, SQIVND (reference sequence). There are 13 residues in the CDR3. In DNA, the CDR3 is TGTGCCAGTAGTGCAGAAGGGAACACTGAAGCTTTCTTT. Its translation is CASSAEGNTEAFF.

The chain couples TRBV28 to TRBJ2-7; D perhaps matches TRBD1 (6 bases). Trimming removed 5 bases from V and 3 bases from J, with 20 bases in between. The CDR3 is 16 residues long. From germline, CDR1 is MDHEN and CDR2 SYDVKM. The CDR3 DNA reads TGTGCCAGCAGTCCCACCGGGACAAGAGGGTTCTACGAGCAGTACTTC. This gives the protein CASSPTGTRGFYEQYF.

This clone was counted a single time. The rearrangement links TRBV6-1 to TRBJ2-7, with D perhaps matching TRBD2 (5 bases). The germline V gene has CDR1 MNHNS and CDR2 SASEGT. The CDR3 has 13 amino acids. The ends were cut back, 6 bases at V and 3 bases at J, with 12 bases in the middle. CDR3 region: CASRTGSNYEQYF. CDR3 DNA: TGTGCCAGCAGAACGGGGTCGAACTACGAGCAGTACTTC.